This TCR beta chain was identified during a study of blood T cell repertoires in COVID-19. At the level of the study: Nucleic acid was either cDNA or gDNA, and it came from T cells, B-cell-depleted T cells, or PBMCs.

Trimming stripped 1 base from V and 0 bases from J, with 13 bases between. This CDR3 is 17 amino acids long. The V gene's germline CDR1 is SGHVS and CDR2 FQNEAQ. This table comes from immunoSEQ multiplex PCR, and its TCRdb copy is limited to in-frame clones, with some not included. The repertoire holds hundreds of thousands of clones, with roughly 91% as singletons. This chain links TRBV7-8 with TRBJ1-3; a possible D gene is TRBD1 (5 bases). This receptor was identified in a woman aged 30 to 39 with COVID-19, enrolled during active disease. Material for sequencing was peripheral blood. CDR3 region: CASSLVGQASSGNTIYF. The CDR3 DNA follows: TGTGCCAGCAGCTTAGTGGGGCAGGCGAGCTCTGGAAACACCATATATTTT.